The rows below give T cell receptor beta chains drawn from one sample of a study of T cells in Graves' hyperthyroidism and ophthalmopathy. TCRdb re-derived calls from the multiplex PCR reads in MiXCR, one entry per CDR3 protein. The sample lists about 180,000 distinct CDR3 sequences; about 18% were seen once. The sample comprised blood. All receptors derive from a woman aged 50 to 60 with Graves' hyperthyroidism. CDR3s include the opening cysteine and the closing phenylalanine or tryptophan. D genes are given only for firm matches. Clone size is given for some rows only: seen once, a few or many times, or a class if the clone is expanded.

D gene: TRBD1; V gene: TRBV13; clone size: many; J gene: TRBJ2-5; CDR3 DNA: TGTGCCAGCAGCTCCCGACAGGGCCAAGAGACCCAGTACTTC; CDR3 protein: CASSSRQGQETQYF
D gene: TRBD2; V gene: TRBV11-3; clone size: many; J gene: TRBJ2-5; CDR3 DNA: TGTGCCTGCTCCCTCCGTCGGGGGGGGATAAAGGTGGAGACCCAGTACTTC; CDR3 protein: CACSLRRGGIKVETQYF
D gene: TRBD1; V gene: TRBV6-2/TRBV6-3; clone size: many; J gene: TRBJ1-5; CDR3 DNA: TGTGCCAGCAGCCTGGGACAGATCAATCAGCCCCAGCATTTT; CDR3 protein: CASSLGQINQPQHF
D gene: TRBD1; V gene: TRBV9; clone size: few; J gene: TRBJ1-3; CDR3 DNA: TGTGCCAGCAGCGTAGATAGGGGGCTTGGAAACACCATATATTTT; CDR3 protein: CASSVDRGLGNTIYF
D gene: .; V gene: TRBV4-1; clone size: .; J gene: TRBJ1-5; CDR3 DNA: TGCGCCAGCAGCCACCAGGGGAATAGCAATCAGCCCCAGCATTTT; CDR3 protein: CASSHQGNSNQPQHF
D gene: .; V gene: TRBV5-1; clone size: few; J gene: TRBJ1-2; CDR3 DNA: TGCGCCAGCAGCTTGGATGGGGGAGGGGGAGCCCCTTCGAATGGCTACACCTTC; CDR3 protein: CASSLDGGGGAPSNGYTF
D gene: .; V gene: TRBV5-1; clone size: many; J gene: TRBJ2-7; CDR3 DNA: TGCGCCAGCAGCCCGGGACGCAGCGTTCTCAGGGGCGAGCAGTACTTC; CDR3 protein: CASSPGRSVLRGEQYF
D gene: .; V gene: TRBV11-1; clone size: many; J gene: TRBJ2-1; CDR3 DNA: TGTGCCAGCAGCTTAGCATGGGGCAATGAGCAGTTCTTC; CDR3 protein: CASSLAWGNEQFF
D gene: TRBD1; V gene: TRBV7-2; clone size: many; J gene: TRBJ1-5; CDR3 DNA: TGTGCCAGCAGCCCACAGGGGCTCGGCAATCAGCCCCAGCATTTT; CDR3 protein: CASSPQGLGNQPQHF
D gene: .; V gene: TRBV20-1; clone size: .; J gene: TRBJ2-1; CDR3 DNA: TGCAGTGCTAGAGAACCCCTCGGGGTTGGCCACAATGAGCAGTTCTTC; CDR3 protein: CSAREPLGVGHNEQFF
D gene: .; V gene: TRBV29-1; clone size: many; J gene: TRBJ2-2; CDR3 DNA: TGCAGCGCCGTACAAGACACCGGGGAGCTGTTTTTT; CDR3 protein: CSAVQDTGELFF
D gene: TRBD1; V gene: TRBV10-1; clone size: .; J gene: TRBJ1-1; CDR3 DNA: TGCGCCAGCGGACCACAGGGGAGCACTGAAGCTTTCTTT; CDR3 protein: CASGPQGSTEAFF
D gene: .; V gene: TRBV18; clone size: many; J gene: TRBJ2-3; CDR3 DNA: TGTGCCAGCTCCTGGACAGCCACAGATACGCAGTATTTT; CDR3 protein: CASSWTATDTQYF
D gene: .; V gene: TRBV3-1; clone size: many; J gene: TRBJ2-3; CDR3 DNA: TGTGCCAGCAGCCAAGATTCCGCAGATACGCAGTATTTT; CDR3 protein: CASSQDSADTQYF
D gene: TRBD1; V gene: TRBV11-2; clone size: many; J gene: TRBJ2-7; CDR3 DNA: TGTGCCAGCAGCTTAGAAGGGGACAGCCTCTACGAGCAGTACTTC; CDR3 protein: CASSLEGDSLYEQYF
D gene: .; V gene: TRBV11-2; clone size: many; J gene: TRBJ2-2; CDR3 DNA: TGTGCCAGCAGCTTAGTCAGGGGCGGGGAGCTGTTTTTT; CDR3 protein: CASSLVRGGELFF
D gene: TRBD1; V gene: TRBV5-1; clone size: many; J gene: TRBJ1-5; CDR3 DNA: TGCGCCAGCAGCTCGGGGGACAGGGTCAATCAGCCCCAGCATTTT; CDR3 protein: CASSSGDRVNQPQHF
D gene: .; V gene: TRBV2; clone size: many; J gene: TRBJ1-2; CDR3 DNA: TGTGCCAGCAAAGAGGGACACGCTAACTATGGCTACACCTTC; CDR3 protein: CASKEGHANYGYTF
D gene: .; V gene: TRBV7-2; clone size: many; J gene: TRBJ2-7; CDR3 DNA: TGTGCCAGCGGGTCCGGAGGGGGCGAGCAGTACTTC; CDR3 protein: CASGSGGGEQYF
D gene: .; V gene: TRBV6-2/TRBV6-3; clone size: many; J gene: TRBJ2-2; CDR3 DNA: TGTGCCAGCACACCGCGAGGGGCATCCGTCGGGGAGCTGTTTTTT; CDR3 protein: CASTPRGASVGELFF
D gene: .; V gene: TRBV4-1; clone size: few; J gene: TRBJ1-1; CDR3 DNA: TGCGCCAGCAGCCAGGGACGGGTGAACACTGAAGCTTTCTTT; CDR3 protein: CASSQGRVNTEAFF
D gene: .; V gene: TRBV4-1; clone size: many; J gene: TRBJ1-1; CDR3 DNA: TGCGCCAGCAGCCAAGATATCGGGAACACTGAAGCTTTCTTT; CDR3 protein: CASSQDIGNTEAFF
D gene: TRBD1; V gene: TRBV5-4; clone size: many; J gene: TRBJ1-1; CDR3 DNA: TGTGCCAGCAGCTTGGGGCCCGACAGGGCGAACACTGAAGCTTTCTTT; CDR3 protein: CASSLGPDRANTEAFF
D gene: TRBD2; V gene: TRBV5-1; clone size: many; J gene: TRBJ2-1; CDR3 DNA: TGCGCCAGCAGCCCAGGGCCTCTGCGGGGGGGGGCCGATGAGCAGTTCTTC; CDR3 protein: CASSPGPLRGGADEQFF
D gene: .; V gene: TRBV5-5; clone size: many; J gene: TRBJ1-1; CDR3 DNA: TGTGCCAGCAGCTCGCTCGGGGGCACTGAAGCTTTCTTT; CDR3 protein: CASSSLGGTEAFF
D gene: TRBD1; V gene: TRBV7-9; clone size: many; J gene: TRBJ1-3; CDR3 DNA: TGTGCCAGCAGCCCGAGGGGTGGACAGGGGGCGACTGGAAACACCATATATTTT; CDR3 protein: CASSPRGGQGATGNTIYF
D gene: TRBD1; V gene: TRBV6-1; clone size: many; J gene: TRBJ2-1; CDR3 DNA: TGTGCCAGCAGTGCCCGTGGGACAGTGCTTTACAATGAGCAGTTCTTC; CDR3 protein: CASSARGTVLYNEQFF
D gene: .; V gene: TRBV20-1; clone size: many; J gene: TRBJ1-4; CDR3 DNA: TGCAGTGCTAGTGACCCTCGGGGACTTAATGAAAAACTGTTTTTT; CDR3 protein: CSASDPRGLNEKLFF
D gene: .; V gene: TRBV20-1; clone size: many; J gene: TRBJ2-3; CDR3 DNA: TGCAGTGCGTCAGCTTGGACAAGCACAGATACGCAGTATTTT; CDR3 protein: CSASAWTSTDTQYF
D gene: TRBD1; V gene: TRBV15; clone size: .; J gene: TRBJ1-5; CDR3 DNA: TGTGCCACCAGCAGAGACCTAGACAGGGGCCGAAATCAGCCCCAGCATTTT; CDR3 protein: CATSRDLDRGRNQPQHF
D gene: .; V gene: TRBV28; clone size: .; J gene: TRBJ2-6; CDR3 DNA: TGTGCCAGCAGTTCAGGGATATTCTCTGGGGCCAACGTCCTGACTTTC; CDR3 protein: CASSSGIFSGANVLTF
D gene: .; V gene: TRBV15; clone size: .; J gene: TRBJ2-3; CDR3 DNA: TGTGCCACCATAGACGGATCTAGCACAGATACGCAGTATTTT; CDR3 protein: CATIDGSSTDTQYF
D gene: .; V gene: TRBV14; clone size: many; J gene: TRBJ2-5; CDR3 DNA: TGTGCCAGCAGCCCCAACCGAGAAAATACGGACTACCGACAAGAGACCCAGTACTTC; CDR3 protein: CASSPNRENTDYRQETQYF
D gene: .; V gene: TRBV28; clone size: many; J gene: TRBJ1-2; CDR3 DNA: TGTGCCAGCAGTTTTCAGGGATATGGCTACACCTTC; CDR3 protein: CASSFQGYGYTF
D gene: .; V gene: TRBV19; clone size: many; J gene: TRBJ1-1; CDR3 DNA: TGTGCCAGTAGTTGGGGGGGGCTGAACACTGAAGCTTTCTTT; CDR3 protein: CASSWGGLNTEAFF
D gene: .; V gene: TRBV12-3/TRBV12-4; clone size: many; J gene: TRBJ2-2; CDR3 DNA: TGTGCCAGCCGACCCTCCGAGAGCACACAATACACCGGGGAGCTGTTTTTT; CDR3 protein: CASRPSESTQYTGELFF
D gene: .; V gene: TRBV7-3; clone size: many; J gene: TRBJ2-2; CDR3 DNA: TGTGCCAGCAGCTTATCGGCGGGGATGAACACCGGGGAGCTGTTTTTT; CDR3 protein: CASSLSAGMNTGELFF
D gene: TRBD1; V gene: TRBV7-3; clone size: many; J gene: TRBJ2-7; CDR3 DNA: TGTGCCAGCAGCTTCAGGGGGCAAGGCTACGAGCAGTACTTC; CDR3 protein: CASSFRGQGYEQYF
D gene: TRBD1; V gene: TRBV24-1; clone size: many; J gene: TRBJ1-2; CDR3 DNA: TGTGCCACCAGTTCGGACAGGAGATCCTATGGCTACACCTTC; CDR3 protein: CATSSDRRSYGYTF
D gene: TRBD1; V gene: TRBV11-2; clone size: many; J gene: TRBJ2-4; CDR3 DNA: TGTGCCAGCAGCTTCCCTCGCGGGGGACAGGGTTGGCAACTAACCAAAAACATTCAGTACTTC; CDR3 protein: CASSFPRGGQGWQLTKNIQYF
D gene: .; V gene: TRBV4-1; clone size: few; J gene: TRBJ1-4; CDR3 DNA: TGCGCCAGCAGCCAAGCGGACTCCAGGGAAAAACTGTTTTTT; CDR3 protein: CASSQADSREKLFF